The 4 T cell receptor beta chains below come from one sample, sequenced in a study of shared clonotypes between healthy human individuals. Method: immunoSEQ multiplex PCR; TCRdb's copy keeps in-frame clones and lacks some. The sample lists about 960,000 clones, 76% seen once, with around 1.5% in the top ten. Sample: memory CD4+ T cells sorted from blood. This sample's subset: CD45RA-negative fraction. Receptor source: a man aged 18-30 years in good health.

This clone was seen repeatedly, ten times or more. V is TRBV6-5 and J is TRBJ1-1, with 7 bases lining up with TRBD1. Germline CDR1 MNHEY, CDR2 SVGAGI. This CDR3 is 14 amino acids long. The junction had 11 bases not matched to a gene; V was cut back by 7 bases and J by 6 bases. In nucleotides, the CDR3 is TGTGCCAGCACTCGACAGGGCGGGTTCTCTGAAGCTTTCTTT. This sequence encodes CASTRQGGFSEAFF.

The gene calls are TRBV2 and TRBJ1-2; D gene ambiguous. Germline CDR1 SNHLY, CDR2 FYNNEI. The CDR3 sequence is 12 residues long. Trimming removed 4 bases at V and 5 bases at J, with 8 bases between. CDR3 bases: TGTGCCAGCAGTGGGTCAGAGTATGGCTACACCTTC. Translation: CASSGSEYGYTF.

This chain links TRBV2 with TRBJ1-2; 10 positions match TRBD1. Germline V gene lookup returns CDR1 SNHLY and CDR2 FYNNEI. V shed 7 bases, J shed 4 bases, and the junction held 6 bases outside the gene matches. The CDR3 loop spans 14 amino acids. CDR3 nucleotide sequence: TGTGCCAGCAACGGACAGGGGGTGGGCTATGGCTACACCTTC. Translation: CASNGQGVGYGYTF.

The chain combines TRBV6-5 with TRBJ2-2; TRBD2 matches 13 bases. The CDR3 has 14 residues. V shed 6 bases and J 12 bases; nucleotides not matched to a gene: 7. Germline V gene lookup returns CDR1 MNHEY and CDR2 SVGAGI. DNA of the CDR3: TGTGCCAGCAGGGGACTAGCGGGATTGATGAAGCTGTTTTTT. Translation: CASRGLAGLMKLFF.